The entry below gives a single TCR beta chain sequence along with its context. Its cognate antigen is unknown. Construction of the TCR beta libraries employed iRepertoire HTBI primers in conjunction with Arm-PCR of CDR3 regions. TCRdb reanalysed the multiplex PCR reads using MiXCR and keeps one entry per CDR3 protein. The sample shows over 500,000 distinct CDR3 sequences, 15% to 20% of them seen only once. This entry belongs to a study of regulatory T cells in long-lasting Graves disease. Across the study: Prior antithyroid drug treatment in newly diagnosed Graves' patients lasted under 3 months. Whole-study findings and limits: Patients with persistent Graves' had lower TCR diversity than newly diagnosed patients. Peripheral blood, not thyroid tissue, was the sole material studied. Persistent disease exhibited a predilection for TRBV28, TRBJ1-2 and TRBJ2-5.

Trimming shortened V by 2 bases and J by 0 bases, and 15 bases separated the two germline ends. In germline, CDR1 is SGHTS, CDR2 YDEGEE. This CDR3 has 17 amino acids. The time point was: newly diagnosed GD, antithyroid drugs for less than 3 months. The TCR library was made from RNA that had been extracted from PBMCs in TRIzol. The data also belong to a second study, concerning T cells in Graves' hyperthyroidism and ophthalmopathy.

The chain carries TRBV5-8 and TRBJ2-1; the D gene is possibly TRBD2 (5 bases). The clonotype was recovered from a man in his late teens or twenties with Graves disease. The sequencing here drew on peripheral blood mononuclear cells (PBMCs), taken at new diagnosis, from a patient treated with antithyroid drugs. The CDR3 DNA sequence: TGTGCCAGCAGCTTACCCATGAGCGGTAGCTCCTACAATGAGCAGTTCTTC. Amino acids: CASSLPMSGSSYNEQFF.